This is a list of T cell receptor beta chains from one sample in a study of CD8+CD57+ T cells in acquired aplastic anemia. MiXCR was run by TCRdb on the reads, yielding one entry per CDR3 protein. This sample carries about 190,000 distinct CDR3 sequences, 54% of them seen once, and the ten largest clones take about 17%. Sequenced material: sorted CD4+, CD8+, or CD8+CD57+ T cells (not recorded which) from PBMCs. The receptors stem from a human donor in good health, serving as a control. CDR3s include the opening cysteine and the closing phenylalanine or tryptophan. D genes are given only for firm matches. For some rows the clone size is stated as once, few or many, or as a class when expanded; others skip it.

few	.	TRBV19	TRBJ1-1	TGTGCCAGTAGTCAATCTTTCGCTTCCGTCGGACAGCGGAACACTGAAGCTTCCTTT	CASSQSFASVGQRNTEASF
many	.	TRBV6-5	TRBJ2-7	TGTGCCGGCAGGATAGCACGGACAGCCCGCTACGAGCAGTACTTC	CAGRIARTARYEQYF
.	.	TRBV10-1	TRBJ2-2	TGCGCCAGCTCCCTGGGGGAAGGAACCGGGGAGCTGTTTTTT	CASSLGEGTGELFF
.	TRBD1	TRBV2	TRBJ1-2	TGTGCCAGCAGGGGGGGACAGGGCCTCTCCTATGGCTACACCTTC	CASRGGQGLSYGYTF
many	.	TRBV28	TRBJ1-1	TGTGCCAGCAGTCCCCGTAGGACAAGCCGGTACAAGGAAGCTTTCTTT	CASSPRRTSRYKEAFF
many	TRBD1	TRBV6-5	TRBJ1-6	TGTGCCAGCAGTTGGCTGACCGGGACAGGGGTATCACCCCTCCACTTT	CASSWLTGTGVSPLHF
.	TRBD2	TRBV2	TRBJ2-7	TGTGCCAGCAGTGAAGGGACTAGCGGGGGCTACGAGCAGTACTTC	CASSEGTSGGYEQYF
.	.	TRBV4-1	TRBJ1-2	TGCGCCAGCAGCCAAGGAGGGGATGGCTACACCTTC	CASSQGGDGYTF
.	.	TRBV2	TRBJ1-2	TGTGCCAGCAGAGAACAGGGATCCGGTGGCTACACCTTC	CASREQGSGGYTF
.	.	TRBV9	TRBJ1-2	TGTGCCAGCAGTTATCCCGGGTACTACACCTTC	CASSYPGYYTF
once	TRBD1	TRBV7-2	TRBJ1-6	TGTGCCAGCAGCTTAATACAGGGGGCCATCTCCTATAATTCACCCCTCCACTTT	CASSLIQGAISYNSPLHF
.	.	TRBV9	TRBJ2-5	TGTGCCAGCAGCGTAGCTGGAGTCACTCAAGAGACCCAGTACTTC	CASSVAGVTQETQYF
.	.	TRBV19	TRBJ1-2	TGTGCCAGTAGTATAAGGATCACTAACTATGGCTACACCTTC	CASSIRITNYGYTF
.	.	TRBV7-4	TRBJ1-1	TGTGCCAGCATTCCCAGGGGCGACACTGAAGCTTTCTTT	CASIPRGDTEAFF
many	.	TRBV19	TRBJ1-2	TGTGCCAGTAGTATAGATCCTTCGTGGGGGGCCTCGGGAGGCTACACCTTC	CASSIDPSWGASGGYTF
many	.	TRBV7-9	TRBJ1-1	TGTGCCAGCAGTTTTCAGGGACTAAGTGAAGCTTTCTTT	CASSFQGLSEAFF
.	.	TRBV7-3	TRBJ2-2	TGTGCCAGCAGCTTACAAGGGGCGAGGAGCACCGGGGAGCTGTTTTTT	CASSLQGARSTGELFF
few	.	TRBV20-1	TRBJ2-5	TGCAGTGCTAGAGAGGGTAGCGAAGAGACCCAGTACTTC	CSAREGSEETQYF
.	.	TRBV5-4	TRBJ1-2	TGTGCCAGCAGCTTGCTGGGACCGCTGGCTGGCTACACCTTC	CASSLLGPLAGYTF
many	.	TRBV14	TRBJ1-6	TGTGCCAGCAGTTCCCCCCTGAGGGGTTCCATTGAGGGCCTTTATAATTCACCCCTCCACTTT	CASSSPLRGSIEGLYNSPLHF
medium-sized	TRBD1	TRBV28	TRBJ2-5	TGTGCCAGCAGTCGGGGACAGGCACGGGAGACCCAGTACTTC	CASSRGQARETQYF
.	TRBD1	TRBV18	TRBJ1-5	TGTGCCAGCTCACCGGAACAGGGGGCCAATCAGCCCCAGCATTTT	CASSPEQGANQPQHF
.	TRBD2	TRBV10-3	TRBJ2-5	TGTGCCATCAGTGGGGGAGGGGAGACCCAGTACTTC	CAISGGGETQYF
.	.	TRBV2	TRBJ1-6	TGTGCCAGCAGTGATCGCGGTCCGTATTCACCCCTCCACTTT	CASSDRGPYSPLHF
few	TRBD1	TRBV10-1	TRBJ2-7	TGCGCCGGACGGACAGGGGTCTCCTACGAGCAGTACTTC	CAGRTGVSYEQYF
many	.	TRBV4-2	TRBJ1-2	TGTGCCAGCAGCCAAGAGTCGGGCGGGTATGGCTACACCTTC	CASSQESGGYGYTF
.	.	TRBV27	TRBJ2-7	TGTGCCAGCAGCAGGGGGCCGGGGGGGTACGAGCAGTACTTC	CASSRGPGGYEQYF
many	.	TRBV30	TRBJ2-7	TGTGCCTGGAAACCGACCGAAATCGAGCAGTACTTC	CAWKPTEIEQYF
.	.	TRBV14	TRBJ2-5	TGTGCCAGCAGCCGGTCCGGGACCCGTGGGACCCAGTACTTC	CASSRSGTRGTQYF
.	.	TRBV15	TRBJ2-7	TGTGCCACCAGCTTTCCGCGAGAGGGTACCTACGAGCAGTACTTC	CATSFPREGTYEQYF
many	TRBD1	TRBV6-5	TRBJ1-1	TGTGCCAGCAGTACAGGGGCGGCGGCTTTCTTT	CASSTGAAAFF
many	.	TRBV5-1	TRBJ1-1	TGCGCCAGCAGCTTGGGACGGGACACTGAAGCTTTCTTT	CASSLGRDTEAFF
.	.	TRBV5-1	TRBJ2-6	TGCGCCAGCAGACCCCTAACGGCAGTCTCTGGGGCAAACGTCCTGGCTTTC	CASRPLTAVSGANVLAF
many	TRBD2	TRBV12-3/TRBV12-4	TRBJ2-5	TGTGCCAGTAGCGGGGGGATTCAAGCGACCCAGTACTTC	CASSGGIQATQYF
.	TRBD2	TRBV10-2	TRBJ2-1	TGCGCCAGCAGCACGGGACTAGCGAGTCCCGATGAGCAGTTCTTC	CASSTGLASPDEQFF
.	.	TRBV5-1	TRBJ1-5	TGCGCCAGCAGCTTGAATGGGGATCAGCCCCAGCATTTT	CASSLNGDQPQHF
many	.	TRBV19	TRBJ2-3	TGTGCCAGTAGTCAGGGCCTTAGCACAGATACGCAGTATTTT	CASSQGLSTDTQYF